Shown below are 16 T cell receptor beta chains from a single sample sequenced in a study of T cells in women clearing cervical HPV infection. Data came from immunoSEQ multiplex PCR; TCRdb stores just in-frame clones and leaves some out. The sample table includes about 46,000 clones. Sequencing input: blood buffy coat. These receptors all stem from a woman aged 18-70 years with a cervical HPV16 infection that either progressed to CIN3+ or cleared (not recorded which).

Notes on this clone: The read stops 3 residues short of the end of the CDR3; the missing end is completed from the germline J gene. The chain uses TRBV19 and TRBJ2-3; D gene ambiguous. The CDR3 spans 14 residues. Trimming removed 8 bases from V and 0 bases from J, with 12 bases in between. Germline CDR1 and CDR2: LNHDA and SQIVND (reference sequence). The CDR3 region is CASRSGGSTDTQYF. The CDR3 DNA, read in part, is TGTGCCAGTCGAAGTGGCGGAAGCACAGATACG.

Details on this clone: The read falls 3 residues short of the CDR3 end, and the missing part is taken from the germline J gene. The chain has TRBV10-3 and TRBJ2-6, with D unresolved. V shed 3 bases and J shed 4 bases, with 13 bases lying between them. CDR3 size: 16 residues. Germline CDR1 ENHRY, CDR2 SYGVKD. The sequenced part of the CDR3 DNA is TGTGCCATCAGTGATCCCTCCTACTCGGGGGCCAACGTC. It is translated as CAISDPSYSGANV. The CDR3 in its entirety is CAISDPSYSGANVLTF.

Concerning this clone itself: The read ends 3 residues early relative to the CDR3; the germline J gene fills the gap. The rearrangement joins TRBV6-1 to TRBJ1-5; 10 nucleotides align to TRBD1. Germline CDR1 and CDR2: MNHNS and SASEGT. V gave up 2 bases and J gave up 6 bases; unmatched junction bases: 7. This CDR3 spans 16 amino acids. This CDR3 is CASSEQGQGVGQPQHF. The DNA read from the CDR3 is TGTGCCAGCAGTGAACAAGGACAGGGGGTTGGTCAGCCC.

For this clone: The germline gene is not matched at one end of the junction; a read error may be the cause. Read coverage stops 3 residues before the CDR3 terminus; the germline J gene supplies the remainder. This chain links TRBV4-2 with TRBJ2-7; 7 nucleotides agree with TRBD1. The germline V gene has CDR1 LGHNA and CDR2 YNFKEQ. The CDR3 contains 15 residues. The CDR3 bases that were read are TGCGCCAGCAGCCCGACTGGGACAGCTCTTTACGAG. Amino acids: CASSPTGTALYE. In full, the CDR3 is CASSPTGTALYEQYF.

On this clone itself: With the read ending 3 residues before the CDR3 end, the germline J gene is used to fill in that end. The chain joins TRBV19 to TRBJ2-7; possibly TRBD1 for D (5 bases). This CDR3 has 14 amino acids. V gave up 3 bases and J gave up 5 bases, with 14 bases separating them. Germline CDR1 reads LNHDA; CDR2 reads SQIVND (reference sequence). The DNA read from the CDR3 is TGTGCCAGTAGTATGTCCTGGGGCCGGAACGAG. This codes for CASSMSWGRNE. The entire CDR3 protein is CASSMSWGRNEQYF.

Comments on this clone: The read halts 3 residues ahead of the CDR3 end, with the missing end drawn from the germline J gene. The rearrangement uses TRBV5-1 and TRBJ2-3; 12 bases fit TRBD2. The CDR3 extends over 15 amino acids. V was clipped by 4 bases and J by 3 bases; unmatched bases: 3. Germline loops: CDR1 SGHRS, CDR2 YFSETQ. The CDR3 region is CASSTGTSGTDTQYF. CDR3 bases read: TGCGCCAGCAGCACCGGGACTAGCGGGACAGATACG.

Worth noting for this clone: The sequenced fragment ends 3 residues before the CDR3 boundary, so the rest is inferred from the germline J gene. V and J are TRBV5-1 and TRBJ2-1; TRBD1 matches 9 bases. The CDR3 is made up of 15 amino acids. The V gene's germline CDR1 is SGHRS and CDR2 YFSETQ. V shed 4 bases and J 0 bases; nucleotides not matched to a gene: 2. CDR3 sequence reads: CASSPTGGSYNEQFF. The sequenced part of the CDR3 DNA is TGCGCCAGCAGCCCGACAGGGGGCTCCTACAATGAG.

About this clone itself: Read data end 3 residues before the CDR3 end; the end is taken from the germline J gene. The chain uses TRBV10-1 and TRBJ2-2, with D perhaps matching TRBD1 (6 bases). This CDR3 contains 19 residues. CDR1 WNHNN and CDR2 SYGVQD come from the germline V gene (reference sequence). With 0 bases removed from V and 3 bases from J, the gap between germline ends came to 20 bases. CDR3 bases read: TGCGCCAGCAGTGAGTCGAGGAACAATCAGGGGATCTACACCGGGGAG. Translated: CASSESRNNQGIYTGE. In full, the CDR3 is CASSESRNNQGIYTGELFF.

In the case of this clone: The CDR3 is cut off 3 residues early in the read; its end comes from the germline J gene. This chain connects TRBV7-6 to TRBJ2-7; possibly TRBD1 for D (7 bases). The CDR3 contains 14 residues. CDR1 is SGHVS and CDR2 is FNYEAQ in the germline V gene. V shed 1 base and J shed 5 bases, with 12 bases lying between them. The covered CDR3 bases are TGTGCCAGCAGCTTAGGCGGAGGGGGCGACGAG. This gives the protein CASSLGGGGDE. The CDR3 in full is CASSLGGGGDEQYF. Full variable domain (outside the CDR3, taken from reference TRBV7-6 and TRBJ2-7): GAGVSQSPRYKVTKRGQDVALRCDPISGHVSLYWYRQALGQGPEFLTYFNYEAQQDKSGLPNDRFSAERPEGSISTLTIQRTEQRDSAMYRCASSLGGGGDEQYFGPGTRLTVT.

Remarks on this clone: The CDR3 end lies 3 residues beyond the end of the read and is filled in from the germline J gene. The chain has TRBV10-3 and TRBJ2-3, with TRBD1 identical over 9 bases. V lost 2 bases and J lost 4; bases outside the gene matches: 4. Germline V gene data show CDR1 as ENHRY and CDR2 as SYGVKD. The CDR3 extends over 15 amino acids. This CDR3 reads CAISETWTGADTQYF. CDR3 DNA, as far as it was read: TGTGCCATCAGTGAGACTTGGACAGGGGCAGATACG.

Points on this clone: The CDR3 is cut off 3 residues early in the read; its end comes from the germline J gene. The chain recombines TRBV5-1 with TRBJ2-5, with 9 bases lining up with TRBD1. The germline CDR1 and CDR2 sequences are SGHRS and YFSETQ. The length of the CDR3 is 17 residues. The junction had 7 bases not matched to a gene; V was cut back by 0 bases and J by 1 base. The CDR3 loop reads CASSLGGTGRLQETQYF. The DNA read from the CDR3 is TGCGCCAGCAGCTTGGGCGGGACAGGGCGCCTCCAAGAGACC.

Turning to this clone: The sequence runs out 3 residues before the end of the CDR3; the remainder is reconstructed from the germline J gene. J is TRBJ2-3 and V is TRBV7-6; maybe TRBD2 (5 bases). V was cut by 5 bases and J by 4 bases, with 13 bases left in between. CDR1 is SGHVS, CDR2 FNYEAQ, per germline. This CDR3 has 14 amino acids. CDR3: CASSGTSTADTQYF. Incomplete CDR3 DNA: TGTGCCAGCAGCGGAACTAGTACAGCAGATACG.

To note about this clone: The read comes to an end 3 residues before the CDR3 does, leaving the germline J gene to fill in the end. This rearrangement joins TRBV18 to TRBJ2-4; 8 positions match TRBD1. This CDR3 contains 15 residues. The germline V gene encodes CDR1 KGHSH and CDR2 LQKENI. V trimming: 2 bases; J trimming: 5 bases; junction bases outside the gene matches: 5. The chain's CDR3 is CASSPSGQGENIQYF. Incomplete CDR3 DNA: TGTGCCAGCTCACCAAGTGGACAGGGTGAAAACATT.

About this clone itself: The sequenced fragment ends 3 residues before the CDR3 boundary, so the rest is inferred from the germline J gene. The rearrangement links TRBV19 to TRBJ2-3; 14 bases are a match to TRBD2. The V gene end was trimmed by 5 bases and the J gene end by 0 bases; junction bases not matched to a gene: 4. Germline lookup yields CDR1 LNHDA and CDR2 SQIVND (reference sequence). CDR3 length: 17 residues. This chain's CDR3 is CASSRGTSGGSTDTQYF. Partial CDR3 DNA: TGTGCCAGTAGTCGCGGGACTAGCGGGGGTAGCACAGATACG.

To note about this clone: The read ends 3 residues early relative to the CDR3; the germline J gene fills the gap. This chain links TRBV29-1 with TRBJ1-2, with 9 positions matching TRBD1. With V trimmed by 6 bases and J by 6 bases, 14 bases remained unmatched. The CDR3 loop spans 15 amino acids. Germline lookup yields CDR1 SQVTM and CDR2 ANQGSEA. The part of the CDR3 DNA that was read is TGCAGCGTCGCGAAACAGGGGGCGAGTCTTGATGGC. This sequence encodes CSVAKQGASLDG. The whole CDR3 is CSVAKQGASLDGYTF.

A word on this clone: The read falls 3 residues short of the CDR3 end, and the missing part is taken from the germline J gene. The chain couples TRBV7-3 to TRBJ2-3; weak D call: TRBD1 (7 bases). The CDR3 contains 13 residues. CDR1 is SGHTA and CDR2 is FQGTGA in the germline V gene. The part of the CDR3 DNA that was read is TGTGCCAGCAGCGCGGGACAGCAAGAGACG. Amino acids: CASSAGQQET. The full CDR3 protein reads CASSAGQQETQYF.